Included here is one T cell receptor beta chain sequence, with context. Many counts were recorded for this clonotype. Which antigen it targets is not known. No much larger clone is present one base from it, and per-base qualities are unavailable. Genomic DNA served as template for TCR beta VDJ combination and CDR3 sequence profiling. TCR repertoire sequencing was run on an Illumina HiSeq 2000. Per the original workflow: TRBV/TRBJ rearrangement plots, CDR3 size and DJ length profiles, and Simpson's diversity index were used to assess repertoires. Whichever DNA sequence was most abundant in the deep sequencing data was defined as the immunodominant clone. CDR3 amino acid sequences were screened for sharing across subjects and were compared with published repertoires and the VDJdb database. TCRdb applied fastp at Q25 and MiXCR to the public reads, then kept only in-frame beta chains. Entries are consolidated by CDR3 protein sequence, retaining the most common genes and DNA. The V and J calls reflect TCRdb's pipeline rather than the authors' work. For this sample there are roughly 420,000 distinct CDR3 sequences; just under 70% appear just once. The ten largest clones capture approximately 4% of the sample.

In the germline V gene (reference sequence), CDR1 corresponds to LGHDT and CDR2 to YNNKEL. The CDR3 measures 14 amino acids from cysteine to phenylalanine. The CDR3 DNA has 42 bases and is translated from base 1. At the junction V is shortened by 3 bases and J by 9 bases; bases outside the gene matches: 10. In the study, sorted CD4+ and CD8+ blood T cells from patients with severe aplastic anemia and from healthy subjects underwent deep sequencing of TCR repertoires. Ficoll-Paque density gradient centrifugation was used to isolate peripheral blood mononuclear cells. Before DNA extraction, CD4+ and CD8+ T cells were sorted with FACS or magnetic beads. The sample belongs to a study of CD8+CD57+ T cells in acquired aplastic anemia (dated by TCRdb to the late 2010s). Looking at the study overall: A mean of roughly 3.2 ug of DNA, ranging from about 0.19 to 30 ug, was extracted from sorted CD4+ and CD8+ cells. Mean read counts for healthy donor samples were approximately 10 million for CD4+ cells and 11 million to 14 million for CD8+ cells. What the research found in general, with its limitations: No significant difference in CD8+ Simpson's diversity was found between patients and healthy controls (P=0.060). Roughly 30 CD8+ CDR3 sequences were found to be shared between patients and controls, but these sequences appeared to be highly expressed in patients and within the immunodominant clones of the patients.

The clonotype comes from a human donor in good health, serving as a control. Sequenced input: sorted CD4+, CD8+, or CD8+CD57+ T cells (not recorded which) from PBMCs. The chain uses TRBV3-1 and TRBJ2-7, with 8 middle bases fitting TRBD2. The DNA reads TGTGCCAGCAGCCAGTTGGCGGGGGGTTCGATGCAGTACTTC. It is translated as CASSQLAGGSMQYF.